Listed here are 10 T cell receptor beta chains from one sample, sequenced in a study of cytomegalovirus exposure and HLA in healthy donors. Measured with immunoSEQ multiplex PCR; TCRdb has only the in-frame clones, and not every one. The sample contains under 100,000 clones, approximately 81% of which appear only once. Input material: PBMCs. The receptors derive from a woman between 18 and 29 years old in good health and CMV-seropositive.

This chain uses TRBV7-9 with TRBJ1-6, with 7 positions matching TRBD1. In germline, CDR1 is SEHNR, CDR2 FQNEAQ (reference sequence). Trimming cost V 3 bases and J 7 bases; bases outside gene matches: 3. The CDR3 spans 14 residues. For the CDR3, the DNA is TGTGCCAGCAGCTTGACAGGGCTAAATTCACCCCTCCACTTT. Residues: CASSLTGLNSPLHF. The full variable domain, its missing parts supplied by reference TRBV7-9 and TRBJ1-6, is DTGVSQNPRHKITKRGQNVTFRCDPISEHNRLYWYRQTLGQGPEFLTYFQNEAQLEKSRLLSDRFSAERPKGSFSTLEIQRTEQGDSAMYLCASSLTGLNSPLHFGNGTRLTVT.

The CDR3 here is CASSPDRDPGRGYTF. The CDR3 nucleotides are TGTGCCAGCTCACCCGACCGGGACCCCGGGAGGGGCTACACCTTC. The genes are TRBV18 and TRBJ1-2, with D possibly being TRBD1 (5 bases). CDR1 and CDR2 (germline): KGHSH, LQKENI. Trimming took off 3 bases at V and 8 bases at J, with 19 bases between the two ends. CDR3 length: 15 residues.

This clone showed up just a few times. The chain is built from TRBV6-1 and TRBJ1-4; no clear D gene. In germline, CDR1 is MNHNS, CDR2 SASEGT. V was pared by 5 bases and J by 7 bases, with 17 bases between. The CDR3 length is 15 residues. The CDR3 DNA sequence: TGTGCCAGCAGTACCGCAACAGCAGTAGGTGAAAAACTGTTTTTT. Its protein is CASSTATAVGEKLFF.

The chain combines TRBV2 with TRBJ2-1; tentative D call: TRBD2 (7 bases). Germline-derived CDR1 and CDR2 are SNHLY and FYNNEI. V was clipped by 6 bases and J by 3 bases, with 12 bases between them. This CDR3 is built from 14 residues. The CDR3 protein is CASRTGGLYNEQFF. The CDR3, as DNA: TGTGCCAGCAGAACGGGGGGCCTCTACAATGAGCAGTTCTTC.

The chain carries TRBV4-1 and TRBJ2-3, with D perhaps TRBD1 (5 bases). The ends were cut back, 0 bases at V and 8 bases at J, with 9 bases in the middle. The CDR3 covers 13 residues. CDR1 and CDR2 (germline): MGHRA, YSYEKL. The CDR3 coding sequence is TGCGCCAGCAGCCAAGATACAGGACGTACGCAGTATTTT. It codes for CASSQDTGRTQYF.

This clone came up once. V and J are TRBV2 and TRBJ1-5, with TRBD1 as a possible D gene (5 bases). V was pared by 2 bases and J by 4 bases, with 9 bases between. This CDR3 is 14 amino acids long. Germline V gene lookup returns CDR1 SNHLY and CDR2 FYNNEI. CDR3: CASSEQGRNQPQHF. CDR3 DNA: TGTGCCAGCAGTGAACAGGGTCGAAATCAGCCCCAGCATTTT.

The chain links TRBV11-3 to TRBJ2-1; 10 bases align to TRBD2. CDR1 and CDR2 (germline): SGHNT, YENEEA. The CDR3 spans 15 residues. J was trimmed by 6 bases and V by 3 bases; bases with no gene match: 5. CDR3: CASSFGTSAINEQFF. The CDR3 DNA is TGTGCCAGCAGCTTCGGGACTAGCGCCATCAATGAGCAGTTCTTC.

This chain connects TRBV27 to TRBJ2-5, with D tentatively TRBD1 (6 bases). The CDR3 is 14 amino acids. The germline V gene has CDR1 MNHEY and CDR2 SMNVEV (reference sequence). V was shortened by 3 bases and J by 5 bases, with 13 bases between the two germline ends. In DNA, the CDR3 is TGTGCCAGCAGTTTGGGGCAGGGGATGGAGACCCAGTACTTC. Residues: CASSLGQGMETQYF.

V gene TRBV6-6 combines with J gene TRBJ2-7; 8 nucleotides match TRBD1. The CDR3 length is 12 residues. CDR1 MNHNY and CDR2 SVGAGI come from the germline V gene (reference sequence). Trimming at V came to 5 bases and at J to 7 bases, leaving 4 bases not matched to a gene. DNA of the CDR3: TGTGCCAGCAGTCCCGACAGGGGAGAGCAGTACTTC. This gives the protein CASSPDRGEQYF.

The gene calls are TRBV29-1 and TRBJ1-2; TRBD1 matches at 8 bases. Germline assignment: CDR1 SQVTM and CDR2 ANQGSEA. The CDR3 runs to 16 residues. The V segment lost 1 base and the J segment 4 bases; nucleotides outside the gene matches: 11. Here the CDR3 reads CSVEGPDRVRGYGYTF. The DNA for the CDR3 is TGCAGCGTTGAAGGTCCGGACAGGGTTCGGGGCTATGGCTACACCTTC.